Included here is one T cell receptor (beta chain) sequence, with context. What it binds is unknown. This sample was taken from a study of PD-1 blockade in classical Hodgkin lymphoma. Time point defined: cycle 4 day 1 (C4D1), after about 6 weeks of nivolumab. Patients all relapsed after autologous stem cell transplantation, and there was variation in brentuximab vedotin exposure. Thawed PBMCs underwent magnetic negative selection to yield purified CD4+ T cells. Germline V gene lookup returns CDR1 KGHSH and CDR2 LQKENI. CDR3 length: 15 amino acids. J was trimmed by 4 bases and V by 0 bases; bases with no gene match: 5. The method was immunoSEQ multiplex PCR; TCRdb's version includes in-frame clones alone and lacks a portion of them. This table has over 25,000 clones, about 88% appearing once. Study-wide results and limits: Reported findings placed baseline TCR diversity lower in newly diagnosed patients (compared with healthy donors). By cycle point C4D1, TCR diversity had risen significantly in CD4+ cells (but not CD8+ cells).

This TCR derives from a human donor with classical Hodgkin lymphoma. This sample comprised CD4+ T cells from blood, obtained before the fourth cycle of nivolumab. V gene TRBV18 combines with J gene TRBJ2-7, with 8 nucleotides matching TRBD2. The CDR3 is CASSPPLRGVYEQYF. In DNA form, the CDR3 reads TGTGCCAGCTCACCACCATTGCGGGGGGTTTACGAGCAGTACTTC.